This entry lists 20 T cell receptor beta chains sequenced from one sample in a study of blood T cell repertoires in COVID-19. Sequenced by immunoSEQ multiplex PCR; TCRdb stores in-frame clones only, minus some. The sample shows under 90,000 clones, around nine tenths of them seen only once. The sample consisted of peripheral blood. These receptors originate from a man aged 40-50 years with COVID-19, enrolled during active disease.

This clone was recorded only once. The rearrangement links TRBV12-3 or TRBV12-4 to TRBJ1-2; 7 bases are a match to TRBD1. V was clipped by 5 bases and J by 4 bases; unmatched bases: 4. The CDR3 covers 13 residues. The CDR3 loop reads CASSQQGIYGYTF. In nucleotides, the CDR3 is TGTGCCAGCAGTCAACAGGGGATCTATGGCTACACCTTC.

V usage is TRBV9 and J usage is TRBJ1-3; D perhaps matches TRBD1 (5 bases). CDR1 is SGDLS and CDR2 is YYNGEE in the germline V gene. The CDR3 extends over 15 amino acids. V was clipped by 3 bases and J by 4 bases, with 14 bases between them. As DNA, the CDR3 is TGTGCCAGCAGCGCCGGAGGGGCGCGGGGAAACACCATATATTTT. It yields the protein CASSAGGARGNTIYF.

This clone was recorded once. The genes are TRBV4-1 and TRBJ2-5; D may be TRBD1 (5 bases). The CDR3 has 14 residues. The germline V and J ends were trimmed by 2 bases and 5 bases, with 12 bases remaining between them. Germline loops: CDR1 MGHRA, CDR2 YSYEKL. CDR3 in DNA: TGCGCCAGCAGCCAAAGAAGGGGATTGGAGACCCAGTACTTC. This gives the protein CASSQRRGLETQYF.

The J gene is TRBJ2-7, the V gene TRBV4-1, with D possibly TRBD1 on 5 matching bases. V dropped 1 base and J dropped 6 bases, with 22 bases sitting between them. The germline CDR1 and CDR2 sequences are MGHRA and YSYEKL. The CDR3 length is 17 residues. DNA of the CDR3: TGCGCCAGCAGCCAAGTACGCGGCAGGGCCTACGCTACCGAGCAGTACTTC. This sequence encodes CASSQVRGRAYATEQYF.

The chain joins TRBV24-1 to TRBJ1-1; the D gene is possibly TRBD1 (5 bases). CDR3 size: 18 residues. V was trimmed by 5 bases and J by 4 bases, leaving 25 bases between them. Germline loops: CDR1 KGHDR, CDR2 SFDVKD. CDR3 nucleotide sequence: TGTGCCACCAGTGTGGGTCGCGGGACCTCTGCGGACGGCACTGAAGCTTTCTTT. It specifies CATSVGRGTSADGTEAFF.

V gene TRBV9 combines with J gene TRBJ2-7; 8 bases are a match to TRBD1. CDR3 length: 15 residues. CDR1 is SGDLS, CDR2 YYNGEE, per germline. The J segment lost 2 bases and the V segment lost 5 bases, leaving 9 bases of the junction unmatched. The CDR3 nucleotides are TGTGCCAGCAGTCCCTATCAGGACAGGGCCTACGAGCAGTACTTC. This gives the protein CASSPYQDRAYEQYF.

This rearrangement joins TRBV5-4 to TRBJ2-1; the match to TRBD2 covers 9 bases. Trimming removed 0 bases from V and 9 bases from J; junction bases left unmatched: 7. This CDR3 has 15 amino acids. Germline V gene data show CDR1 as SGHNT and CDR2 as YYREEE (reference sequence). The CDR3 here is CASSLGSGGSREQFF. In DNA form, the CDR3 reads TGTGCCAGCAGCTTGGGTAGCGGGGGATCCCGTGAGCAGTTCTTC.

The rearrangement joins TRBV9 to TRBJ2-3; TRBD2 agrees at 7 bases. The junction had 6 bases not matched to a gene; V was cut back by 0 bases and J by 2 bases. Germline lookup yields CDR1 SGDLS and CDR2 YYNGEE. The CDR3 consists of 16 residues. This CDR3 is CASSVEASGTTDTQYF. DNA for the CDR3: TGTGCCAGCAGCGTAGAGGCTAGCGGAACCACAGATACGCAGTATTTT.

The CDR3 loop reads CSVGTGSTNTEAFF. CDR3 in DNA: TGCAGCGTTGGGACAGGGAGTACGAACACTGAAGCTTTCTTT. This rearrangement joins TRBV29-1 to TRBJ1-1; TRBD1 aligns across 8 bases. The germline CDR1 and CDR2 sequences are SQVTM and ANQGSEA. This CDR3 has 14 amino acids. Germline trimming cut 4 bases from V and 1 base from J; bases unmatched to any gene: 5. The whole variable domain, remainder taken from reference TRBV29-1 and TRBJ1-1, is SAVISQKPSRDICQRGTSLTIQCQVDSQVTMMFWYRQQPGQSLTLIATANQGSEATYESGFVIDKFPISRPNLTFSTLTVSNMSPEDSSIYLCSVGTGSTNTEAFFGQGTRLTVV.

The chain couples TRBV27 to TRBJ1-2, with 9 bases fitting TRBD1. The trim removed 7 bases at V and 6 bases at J, leaving 12 bases unmatched. Germline CDR1 and CDR2: MNHEY and SMNVEV (reference sequence). The CDR3 sequence is 15 residues long. In nucleotides, the CDR3 is TGTGCCAGCACATCCACAGGGGGCGCGATCGATGGCTACACCTTC. Protein product: CASTSTGGAIDGYTF.

The J gene is TRBJ2-5, the V gene TRBV2; D is perhaps TRBD2 (6 bases). The germline V and J ends were trimmed by 6 bases and 2 bases, with 10 bases remaining between them. Germline-derived CDR1 and CDR2 are SNHLY and FYNNEI. The CDR3 covers 13 residues. The CDR3 sequence is CASRGTVQETQYF. CDR3 in DNA: TGTGCCAGCAGAGGGACTGTACAAGAGACCCAGTACTTC.

V usage is TRBV7-2 and J usage is TRBJ2-5, with 16 nucleotides matching TRBD2. The germline V gene encodes CDR1 SGHTA and CDR2 FQGNSA. V was pared by 1 base and J by 9 bases, with 5 bases of the junction left unmatched. There are 16 residues in the CDR3. CDR3 sequence (DNA): TGTGCCAGCAGCTTAGAGGGGACTAGCGGGGGGGCGGCCCAGTACTTC. It specifies CASSLEGTSGGAAQYF.

The sample holds a few counts of this clone. The V gene is TRBV7-9, the J gene TRBJ2-7; D is unresolved. Trimming pared 1 base from V and 0 bases from J, leaving 10 bases between. This CDR3 has 15 residues. Germline CDR1 SEHNR, CDR2 FQNEAQ (reference sequence). CDR3: CASSLGGSTSYEQYF. The CDR3 nucleotides read TGTGCCAGCAGCTTAGGAGGAAGTACCTCCTACGAGCAGTACTTC.

V and J are TRBV4-2 and TRBJ2-1, with D perhaps matching TRBD1 (5 bases). Trimming took 1 base from V and 1 from J, leaving 14 bases between them. Germline V lookup: CDR1 LGHNA, CDR2 YNFKEQ. This CDR3 is 17 amino acids long. The CDR3 nucleotides are TGTGCCAGCAGCCAAGTCTCAGGCTCAGGGTCCTACAATGAGCAGTTCTTC. Translated: CASSQVSGSGSYNEQFF.

V and J are TRBV10-2 and TRBJ2-2; 12 bases agree with TRBD2. This CDR3 has 17 amino acids. From germline, CDR1 is WSHSY and CDR2 SAAADI. V trimming: 5 bases; J trimming: 4 bases; junction bases outside the gene matches: 8. The CDR3 DNA is TGCGCCAGCAGTCGGCTAGCGGGGGGGCTAGGCACCGGGGAGCTGTTTTTT. Protein product: CASSRLAGGLGTGELFF.

The rearrangement links TRBV5-1 to TRBJ2-7; TRBD1 matches 7 bases. Trimming removed 2 bases from V and 4 bases from J; junction bases left unmatched: 15. Germline V CDR1 and CDR2: SGHRS, YFSETQ. CDR3 length: 17 residues. CDR3 bases: TGCGCCAGCAGCTTCAGTTGGGACAGCTTAATGGCGTACGAGCAGTACTTC. As protein: CASSFSWDSLMAYEQYF.

The chain is built from TRBV25-1 and TRBJ1-3, with TRBD1 matching over 9 bases. Germline-derived CDR1 and CDR2 are MGHDK and SYGVNS. After removal of 2 bases from V and 7 bases from J, the junction contained 3 bases not matched to a gene. This CDR3 has 14 amino acids. The CDR3 here is CASSERGQGNTIYF. In DNA form, the CDR3 reads TGTGCCAGCAGTGAAAGGGGACAGGGCAACACCATATATTTT.

The V call is TRBV29-1, the J call TRBJ1-1; D unclear. The germline gives CDR1 SQVTM, CDR2 ANQGSEA. This CDR3 spans 11 amino acids. The V and J ends lost 2 bases and 11 bases respectively, with 12 bases between them. CDR3: CSVEKSLDAFF. In DNA, the CDR3 is TGCAGCGTTGAAAAGTCCCTAGACGCTTTCTTT.

V usage is TRBV6-5 and J usage is TRBJ2-5; a possible D gene is TRBD2 (5 bases). CDR3 length: 11 residues. The V end lost 0 bases, the J end lost 9 bases, and 5 bases lay between the germline ends. Germline assignment: CDR1 MNHEY and CDR2 SVGAGI. Written as DNA, the CDR3 is TGTGCCAGCAGTTACTCGAGGGCCCAGTACTTC. It codes for CASSYSRAQYF.

The chain uses TRBV7-2 and TRBJ2-1, with D possibly matching TRBD2 (6 bases). The V gene lost 5 bases and the J gene lost 7 bases, with 18 bases spanning the gap. CDR1 is SGHTA and CDR2 is FQGNSA in the germline V gene. The CDR3 is 15 amino acids. CDR3 amino acids: CASSPRGGAGNEQFF. The CDR3 DNA reads TGTGCCAGCAGCCCAAGAGGAGGGGCCGGAAATGAGCAGTTCTTC.